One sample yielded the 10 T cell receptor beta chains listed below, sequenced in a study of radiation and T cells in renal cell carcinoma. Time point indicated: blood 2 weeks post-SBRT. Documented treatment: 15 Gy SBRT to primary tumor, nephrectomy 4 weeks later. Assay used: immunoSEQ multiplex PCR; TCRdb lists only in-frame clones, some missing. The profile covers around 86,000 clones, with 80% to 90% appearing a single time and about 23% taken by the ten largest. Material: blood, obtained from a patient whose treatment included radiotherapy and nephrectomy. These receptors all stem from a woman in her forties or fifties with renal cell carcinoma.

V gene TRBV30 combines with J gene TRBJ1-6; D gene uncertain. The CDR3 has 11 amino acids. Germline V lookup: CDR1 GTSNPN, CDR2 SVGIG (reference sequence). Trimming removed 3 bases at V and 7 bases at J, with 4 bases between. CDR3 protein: CAWSANSPLHF. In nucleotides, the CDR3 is TGTGCCTGGAGCGCCAATTCACCCCTCCACTTT.

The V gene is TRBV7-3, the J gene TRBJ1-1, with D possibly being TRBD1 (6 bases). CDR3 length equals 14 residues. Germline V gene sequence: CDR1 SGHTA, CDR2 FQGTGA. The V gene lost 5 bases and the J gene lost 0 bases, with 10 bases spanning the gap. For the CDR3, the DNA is TGTGCCAGCAGCCCAGGGACACTGAACACTGAAGCTTTCTTT. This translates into CASSPGTLNTEAFF. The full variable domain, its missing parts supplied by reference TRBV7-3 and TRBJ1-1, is GAGVSQTPSNKVTEKGKYVELRCDPISGHTALYWYRQSLGQGPEFLIYFQGTGAADDSGLPNDRFFAVRPEGSVSTLKIQRTERGDSAVYLCASSPGTLNTEAFFGQGTRLTVV.

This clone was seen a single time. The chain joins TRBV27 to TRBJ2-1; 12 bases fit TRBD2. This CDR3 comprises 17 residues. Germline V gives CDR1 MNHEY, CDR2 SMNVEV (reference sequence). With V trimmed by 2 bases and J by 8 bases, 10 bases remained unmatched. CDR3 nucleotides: TGTGCCAGCAGTTTAAGTAAACTAGCGGGAGGTAGGGATGAGCAGTTCTTC. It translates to CASSLSKLAGGRDEQFF.

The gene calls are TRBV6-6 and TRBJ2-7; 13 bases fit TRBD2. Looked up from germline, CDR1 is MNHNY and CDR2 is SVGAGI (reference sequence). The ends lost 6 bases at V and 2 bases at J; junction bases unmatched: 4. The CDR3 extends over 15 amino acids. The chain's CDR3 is CASSLTSGGAYEQYF. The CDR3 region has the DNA TGTGCCAGCAGCCTCACTAGCGGGGGGGCCTACGAGCAGTACTTC.

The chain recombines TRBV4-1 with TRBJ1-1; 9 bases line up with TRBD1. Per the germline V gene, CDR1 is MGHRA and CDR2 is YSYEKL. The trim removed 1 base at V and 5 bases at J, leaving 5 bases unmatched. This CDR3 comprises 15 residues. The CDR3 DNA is TGCGCCAGCAGCCAAGGATTACAGGGGGCAACTGAAGCTTTCTTT. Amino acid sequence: CASSQGLQGATEAFF.

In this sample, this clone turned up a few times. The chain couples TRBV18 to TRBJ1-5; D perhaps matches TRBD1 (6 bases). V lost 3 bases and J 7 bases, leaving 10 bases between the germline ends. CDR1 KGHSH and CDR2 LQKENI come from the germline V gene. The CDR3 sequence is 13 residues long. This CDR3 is CASSPAGDQPQHF. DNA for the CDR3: TGTGCCAGCTCACCGGCAGGGGACCAGCCCCAGCATTTT. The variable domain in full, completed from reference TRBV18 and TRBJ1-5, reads NAGVMQNPRHLVRRRGQEARLRCSPMKGHSHVYWYRQLPEEGLKFMVYLQKENIIDESGMPKERFSAEFPKEGPSILRIQQVVRGDSAAYFCASSPAGDQPQHFGDGTRLSIL.

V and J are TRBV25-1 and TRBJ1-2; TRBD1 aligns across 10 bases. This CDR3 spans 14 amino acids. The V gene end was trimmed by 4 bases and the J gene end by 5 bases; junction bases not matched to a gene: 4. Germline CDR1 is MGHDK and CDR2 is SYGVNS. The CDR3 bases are TGTGCCAGCAGTGGCTTGGGACAGGGGTATGGCTACACCTTC. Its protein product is CASSGLGQGYGYTF.

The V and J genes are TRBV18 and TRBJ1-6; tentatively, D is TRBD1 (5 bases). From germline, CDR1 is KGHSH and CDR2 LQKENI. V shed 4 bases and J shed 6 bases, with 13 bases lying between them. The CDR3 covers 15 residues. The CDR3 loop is CASSLSRQTNSPLHF. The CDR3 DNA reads TGTGCCAGCTCACTCAGTCGACAGACTAATTCACCCCTCCACTTT.

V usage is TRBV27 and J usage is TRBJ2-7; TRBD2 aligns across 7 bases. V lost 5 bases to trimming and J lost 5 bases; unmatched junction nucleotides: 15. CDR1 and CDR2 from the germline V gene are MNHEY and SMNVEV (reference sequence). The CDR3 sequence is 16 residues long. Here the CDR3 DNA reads TGTGCCAGCAGTCTCAAACCGGGACTAACCCTCAACGAGCAGTACTTC. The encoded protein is CASSLKPGLTLNEQYF.

This CDR3 reads CASSPSTGGPGNTIYF. The CDR3 DNA is TGTGCCAGCAGCCCCTCGACAGGGGGCCCTGGAAACACCATATATTTT. The V gene is TRBV7-3, the J gene TRBJ1-3; the match to TRBD1 covers 10 bases. Losses at the gene ends were 5 bases for V and 2 bases for J; bases not matched to a gene: 6. Germline V gene sequence: CDR1 SGHTA, CDR2 FQGTGA. The CDR3 runs 16 residues.